Listed below are T cell receptor beta chains from one sample, sequenced in a study of blood T cell repertoires in COVID-19. Sequencing was performed with immunoSEQ multiplex PCR; in TCRdb, only in-frame clones are kept and a portion is missing. Altogether about 160,000 clones are present, about 93% being singletons, with the ten largest covering roughly 4.4%. Sequenced input: peripheral blood. The receptor source for this set is a woman aged 45-60 years with acute or convalescent COVID-19. The CDR3 runs from the conserved cysteine through the conserved F or W. Each record gives: D gene, J gene, clone size, V gene, CDR3 protein, CDR3 DNA. D genes are given only for firm matches. Clone size is shown for a subset of rows, as once, few, many or a class of expanded clone.

d_call: .; j_call: TRBJ2-1; clone_size: .; v_call: TRBV6-5; cdr3_aa: CASTGQGNEQFF; cdr3_nt: TGTGCCAGCACCGGCCAGGGGAATGAGCAGTTCTTC
d_call: .; j_call: TRBJ1-5; clone_size: .; v_call: TRBV19; cdr3_aa: CASSPTPDRSNQPQHF; cdr3_nt: TGTGCCAGTAGTCCGACCCCTGACAGGAGCAATCAGCCCCAGCATTTT
d_call: .; j_call: TRBJ1-1; clone_size: .; v_call: TRBV20-1; cdr3_aa: CSARDLTEAFF; cdr3_nt: TGCAGTGCTAGAGATCTTACTGAAGCTTTCTTT
d_call: .; j_call: TRBJ2-2; clone_size: .; v_call: TRBV24-1; cdr3_aa: CATSDFLAGSGTGELFF; cdr3_nt: TGTGCCACCAGTGATTTTTTAGCCGGGAGCGGCACCGGGGAGCTGTTTTTT
d_call: TRBD1; j_call: TRBJ1-3; clone_size: .; v_call: TRBV18; cdr3_aa: CASSLGQTNTIYF; cdr3_nt: TGTGCCAGCTCATTGGGACAGACGAACACCATATATTTT
d_call: .; j_call: TRBJ2-3; clone_size: .; v_call: TRBV24-1; cdr3_aa: CATSVLTGTQYF; cdr3_nt: TGTGCCACCAGTGTCCTGACGGGTACGCAGTATTTT
d_call: TRBD1; j_call: TRBJ2-7; clone_size: .; v_call: TRBV4-1; cdr3_aa: CASSQETGGGNMYF; cdr3_nt: TGCGCCAGCAGCCAAGAGACAGGGGGTGGGAATATGTACTTC
d_call: .; j_call: TRBJ2-2; clone_size: once; v_call: TRBV19; cdr3_aa: CASNQFSGTGELFF; cdr3_nt: TGTGCCAGTAACCAATTTAGTGGCACCGGGGAGCTGTTTTTT
d_call: .; j_call: TRBJ1-2; clone_size: .; v_call: TRBV27; cdr3_aa: CASSFQQGYGYTF; cdr3_nt: TGTGCCAGCAGTTTTCAACAGGGATATGGCTACACCTTC
d_call: .; j_call: TRBJ1-6; clone_size: .; v_call: TRBV11-2; cdr3_aa: CASSQRGGNPYNSPLHF; cdr3_nt: TGTGCCAGCAGCCAGAGGGGGGGGAACCCCTATAATTCACCCCTCCACTTT
d_call: .; j_call: TRBJ2-7; clone_size: .; v_call: TRBV7-9; cdr3_aa: CASSPSGTYEQYF; cdr3_nt: TGTGCCAGCAGCCCTTCGGGAACCTACGAGCAGTACTTC
d_call: .; j_call: TRBJ2-1; clone_size: .; v_call: TRBV13; cdr3_aa: CASSLFFRRGRTYNEQFF; cdr3_nt: TGTGCCAGCAGCTTATTTTTTAGGCGGGGTAGGACCTACAATGAGCAGTTCTTC
d_call: TRBD1; j_call: TRBJ2-7; clone_size: .; v_call: TRBV29-1; cdr3_aa: CSVYDRGAYEQYF; cdr3_nt: TGCAGCGTGTACGACAGGGGGGCCTACGAGCAGTACTTC